These 23 T cell receptor beta chains share one sample of origin, sequenced in a study of blood T cell repertoires in COVID-19. This table comes from immunoSEQ multiplex PCR, and its TCRdb copy is limited to in-frame clones, with some not included. The sample consists of about 250,000 clones, about 87% of them appearing once. The sequencing sample was made of peripheral blood. Receptor source: a woman in her 30s with COVID-19, enrolled during active disease.

V and J are TRBV4-2 and TRBJ2-7; D is ambiguous. The CDR3 covers 13 residues. CDR1 and CDR2 (germline): LGHNA, YNFKEQ. V was pared by 0 bases and J by 4 bases, with 7 bases between. CDR3 sequence reads: CASSQDLEYEQYF. DNA of the CDR3: TGTGCCAGCAGCCAAGATCTGGAGTACGAGCAGTACTTC.

The genes are TRBV2 and TRBJ2-3; the D gene is possibly TRBD2 (7 bases). Germline-derived CDR1 and CDR2 are SNHLY and FYNNEI. V was cut by 3 bases and J by 4 bases, with 14 bases left in between. The CDR3 extends over 15 amino acids. The CDR3 nucleotides are TGTGCCAGCAGTGACGGCGGGGGCCTGTCAGATACGCAGTATTTT. It is translated as CASSDGGGLSDTQYF.

This clone came up once. The V and J genes are TRBV5-5 and TRBJ2-1; D gene ambiguous. The V and J ends lost 1 base and 9 bases respectively, with 8 bases between them. Germline CDR1 is SGHKS and CDR2 is YYEKEE (reference sequence). The CDR3 spans 12 residues. The CDR3 is CASSLRSGEQFF. DNA for the CDR3: TGTGCCAGCAGCTTGCGGTCTGGTGAGCAGTTCTTC.

The chain combines TRBV5-4 with TRBJ2-2; a possible D gene is TRBD1 (5 bases). This CDR3 contains 15 residues. The V and J ends lost 0 bases and 0 bases respectively, with 6 bases between them. Germline-derived CDR1 and CDR2 are SGHNT and YYREEE (reference sequence). CDR3 DNA: TGTGCCAGCAGCTTGGGCAGGGCGAACACCGGGGAGCTGTTTTTT. This encodes CASSLGRANTGELFF. Full variable domain (outside the CDR3, taken from reference TRBV5-4 and TRBJ2-2): ETGVTQSPTHLIKTRGQQVTLRCSSQSGHNTVSWYQQALGQGPQFIFQYYREEENGRGNFPPRFSGLQFPNYSSELNVNALELDDSALYLCASSLGRANTGELFFGEGSRLTVL.

The chain uses TRBV6-2 or TRBV6-3 and TRBJ2-3, with D tentatively TRBD2 (6 bases). Germline values: CDR1 MNHEY, CDR2 SVGEGT. V lost 0 bases to trimming and J lost 3 bases, with 13 bases between them. The CDR3 loop spans 16 amino acids. The CDR3 loop reads CASSYSGLGPTDTQYF. In DNA form, the CDR3 reads TGTGCCAGCAGTTACTCGGGACTCGGCCCTACAGATACGCAGTATTTT.

The chain uses TRBV10-3 and TRBJ1-1, with 10 bases matching TRBD1. The CDR3 has 16 residues. Per germline, CDR1 ENHRY and CDR2 SYGVKD. V lost 4 bases, J lost 5 bases, and 10 bases stayed unmatched. The CDR3 loop reads CAISATGTGERTEAFF. As DNA, the CDR3 is TGTGCCATCAGTGCCACCGGGACAGGGGAAAGAACTGAAGCTTTCTTT.

The V gene is TRBV4-3, the J gene TRBJ1-6; D perhaps matches TRBD1 (6 bases). Per germline, CDR1 LGHNA and CDR2 YSLEER. CDR3 length equals 16 residues. Trimming shortened V by 1 base and J by 7 bases, and 14 bases separated the two germline ends. The CDR3 DNA reads as TGCGCCAGCAGCCAAGGGTACTACAGGGAGAATTCACCCCTCCACTTT. Protein sequence: CASSQGYYRENSPLHF.

The chain uses TRBV21-1 and TRBJ2-5; TRBD2 was called by the table and not checked on the DNA. TRBV21-1 is deemed a pseudogene. The CDR3 is 16 amino acids. The CDR3 DNA reads TGTGCCAGCAGCAAAGAGGGCGGCAGGACTCGGGAGACCCAGTACTTC. Protein sequence: CASSKEGGRTRETQYF.

V gene TRBV7-6 combines with J gene TRBJ2-5; 8 positions agree with TRBD2. The V segment lost 4 bases and the J segment 4 bases; nucleotides outside the gene matches: 8. The CDR3 contains 15 residues. Germline V gene data show CDR1 as SGHVS and CDR2 as FNYEAQ. CDR3 residues: CASSSPGGVTETQYF. CDR3 nucleotides: TGTGCCAGCAGCTCACCGGGGGGGGTGACAGAGACCCAGTACTTC.

This clone was recorded once. The rearrangement links TRBV7-9 to TRBJ2-3; TRBD1 matches at 7 bases. Trimming removed 1 base from V and 4 bases from J; junction bases left unmatched: 5. Germline CDR1 SEHNR, CDR2 FQNEAQ (reference sequence). The CDR3 is 15 amino acids. CDR3 sequence (DNA): TGTGCCAGCAGCTTAGTCAGCACAGGGGCAGATACGCAGTATTTT. As protein: CASSLVSTGADTQYF. Drawing the rest from reference TRBV7-9 and TRBJ2-3, the complete variable domain is DTGVSQNPRHKITKRGQNVTFRCDPISEHNRLYWYRQTLGQGPEFLTYFQNEAQLEKSRLLSDRFSAERPKGSFSTLEIQRTEQGDSAMYLCASSLVSTGADTQYFGPGTRLTVL.

V and J are TRBV19 and TRBJ2-6, with D perhaps matching TRBD2 (5 bases). This CDR3 is 15 amino acids long. V dropped 4 bases and J dropped 4 bases, with 11 bases sitting between them. CDR1 is LNHDA and CDR2 is SQIVND in the germline V gene (reference sequence). In DNA form, the CDR3 reads TGTGCCAGTAGTACGAACCCGGGGGGGGCCAACGTCCTGACTTTC. This encodes CASSTNPGGANVLTF.

The chain recombines TRBV25-1 with TRBJ2-3; 12 bases agree with TRBD2. From germline, CDR1 is MGHDK and CDR2 SYGVNS. The CDR3 totals 16 residues. Losses at the gene ends were 7 bases for V and 5 bases for J; bases not matched to a gene: 10. CDR3 coding DNA: TGTGCCAGCACCTGGAGGACTAGCGGGGCCGAAGATACGCAGTATTTT. Residues: CASTWRTSGAEDTQYF. The full variable domain, its missing parts supplied by reference TRBV25-1 and TRBJ2-3, is EADIYQTPRYLVIGTGKKITLECSQTMGHDKMYWYQQDPGMELHLIHYSYGVNSTEKGDLSSESTVSRIRTEHFPLTLESARPSHTSQYLCASTWRTSGAEDTQYFGPGTRLTVL.

This clone was recorded once. The V call is TRBV6-5, the J call TRBJ2-2, with D possibly matching TRBD1 (6 bases). V was trimmed by 6 bases and J by 6 bases, leaving 8 bases between them. The CDR3 is made up of 12 amino acids. Germline values: CDR1 MNHEY, CDR2 SVGAGI. CDR3 sequence: CASRPGAGELFF. The CDR3, as DNA: TGTGCCAGCAGGCCAGGGGCCGGGGAGCTGTTTTTT.

This clone was seen only once. One junction end does not reproduce the germline sequence, and a read error may be involved. The chain combines TRBV4-2 with TRBJ2-7; D is perhaps TRBD1 (6 bases). The CDR3 covers 14 residues. The germline V gene encodes CDR1 LGHNA and CDR2 YNFKEQ. The CDR3 nucleotides are TGTGCCAGCAGCCCAGGACAGAGAGACTACAAGCAGTACTTC. Residues: CASSPGQRDYKQYF.

The chain links TRBV7-8 to TRBJ2-7; D ambiguous. Trimming took 5 bases from V and 3 from J, leaving 14 bases between them. CDR3 length: 14 residues. Germline CDR1 and CDR2: SGHVS and FQNEAQ. CDR3 bases: TGTGCCAGCAGCCCCGACTCCGGAAACTACGAGCAGTACGTC. Translation gives CASSPDSGNYEQYV.

The chain links TRBV4-1 to TRBJ2-5, with 14 bases identical to TRBD2. CDR1 is MGHRA, CDR2 YSYEKL, per germline. The J segment lost 5 bases and the V segment lost 0 bases, leaving 11 bases of the junction unmatched. This CDR3 has 19 residues. The CDR3 protein is CASSQEPPGLAGGGETQYF. The DNA of the CDR3 is TGCGCCAGCAGCCAAGAGCCCCCCGGACTAGCGGGGGGCGGGGAGACCCAGTACTTC.

V and J are TRBV2 and TRBJ1-2; a weak D match, TRBD1 (5 bases). This CDR3 contains 14 residues. V dropped 4 bases and J dropped 4 bases, with 13 bases sitting between them. In germline, CDR1 is SNHLY, CDR2 FYNNEI. This CDR3 is CASSAIETVYGYTF. The CDR3, as DNA: TGTGCCAGCAGTGCGATCGAGACAGTCTATGGCTACACCTTC.

The chain couples TRBV7-2 to TRBJ2-5, with a tentative D call TRBD2 (5 bases). Germline loops: CDR1 SGHTA, CDR2 FQGNSA. The CDR3 spans 15 residues. V dropped 5 bases and J dropped 5 bases, with 18 bases sitting between them. CDR3 bases: TGTGCCAGCAGCCCTTGGCGAGGTTCGGGGGAGACCCAGTACTTC. Protein: CASSPWRGSGETQYF.

The gene calls are TRBV19 and TRBJ1-6; D is possibly TRBD1 (6 bases). The V end lost 6 bases, the J end lost 6 bases, and 12 bases lay between the germline ends. Germline CDR1 and CDR2: LNHDA and SQIVND (reference sequence). This CDR3 spans 14 amino acids. The CDR3 spells CASRGTLVNSPLHF. CDR3 nucleotide sequence: TGTGCCAGTAGAGGGACACTAGTTAATTCACCCCTCCACTTT.

The chain recombines TRBV7-9 with TRBJ1-5; D call uncertain. Trimming removed 0 bases from V and 4 bases from J, with 10 bases in between. The length of the CDR3 is 15 residues. Germline CDR1 reads SEHNR; CDR2 reads FQNEAQ (reference sequence). The CDR3 DNA is TGTGCCAGCAGCTTAGCAGGAGCGACTAATCAGCCCCAGCATTTT. This gives the protein CASSLAGATNQPQHF. Full variable domain (remainder filled in from reference TRBV7-9 and TRBJ1-5): DTGVSQNPRHKITKRGQNVTFRCDPISEHNRLYWYRQTLGQGPEFLTYFQNEAQLEKSRLLSDRFSAERPKGSFSTLEIQRTEQGDSAMYLCASSLAGATNQPQHFGDGTRLSIL.

In its sample, this clone was seen a few times. The chain joins TRBV5-3 to TRBJ2-7; tentative D call: TRBD1 (7 bases). TRBV5-3 is placed among ORFs of uncertain function. V lost 8 bases, J lost 5 bases, and 11 bases lay in between. This CDR3 region has 11 residues. The CDR3 nucleotides are TGTGCCAGGACAGGGAGGAACGAGCAGTACGTC. As protein: CARTGRNEQYV.

Notes on this clone: Other DNA sequences of this sample code for an identical CDR3. This sequence joins TRBV6-2 or TRBV6-3 and TRBJ1-5; TRBD1 matches 8 bases. J lost 1 base, V lost 4 bases, and 3 bases had no gene match. Germline V CDR1 and CDR2: MNHEY, SVGEGT. The CDR3 has 15 amino acids. The CDR3: CASSSGGLSNQPQHF. The DNA for the CDR3 is TGTGCCAGCAGTTCAGGGGGCCTCAGCAATCAGCCCCAGCATTTT.

This clone showed up just a few times. The chain recombines TRBV5-1 with TRBJ2-7, with D possibly matching TRBD2 (5 bases). From germline, CDR1 is SGHRS and CDR2 YFSETQ. This CDR3 has 12 amino acids. Trimming removed 5 bases at V and 3 bases at J, with 9 bases between. The CDR3 protein is CASSRDFYEQYF. CDR3 in DNA: TGCGCCAGCAGTCGGGATTTCTACGAGCAGTACTTC.